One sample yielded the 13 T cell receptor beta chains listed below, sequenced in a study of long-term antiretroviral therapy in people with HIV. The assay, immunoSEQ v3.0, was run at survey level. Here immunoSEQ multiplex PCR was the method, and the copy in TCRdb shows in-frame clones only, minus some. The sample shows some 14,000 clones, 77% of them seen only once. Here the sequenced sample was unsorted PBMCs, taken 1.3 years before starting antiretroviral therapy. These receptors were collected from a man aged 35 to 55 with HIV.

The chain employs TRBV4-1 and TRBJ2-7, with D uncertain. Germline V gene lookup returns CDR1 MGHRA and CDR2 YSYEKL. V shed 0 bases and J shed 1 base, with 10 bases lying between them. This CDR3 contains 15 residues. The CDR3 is CASSQDGLRSYEQYF. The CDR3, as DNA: TGCGCCAGCAGCCAAGATGGTCTCCGATCCTACGAGCAGTACTTC.

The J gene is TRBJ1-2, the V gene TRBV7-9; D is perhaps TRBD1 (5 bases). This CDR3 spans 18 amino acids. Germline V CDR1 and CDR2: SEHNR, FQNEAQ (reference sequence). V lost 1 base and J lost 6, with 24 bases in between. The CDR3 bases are TGTGCCAGCAGCTTAGAGGCAGGCGTACGAGTCCAGGGTAATGGCTACACCTTC. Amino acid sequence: CASSLEAGVRVQGNGYTF.

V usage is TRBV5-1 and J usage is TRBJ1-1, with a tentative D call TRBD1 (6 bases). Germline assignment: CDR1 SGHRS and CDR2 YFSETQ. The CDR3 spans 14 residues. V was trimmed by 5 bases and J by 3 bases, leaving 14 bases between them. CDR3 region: CASSREGGDTEAFF. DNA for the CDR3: TGCGCCAGCAGTCGAGAGGGGGGCGACACTGAAGCTTTCTTT.

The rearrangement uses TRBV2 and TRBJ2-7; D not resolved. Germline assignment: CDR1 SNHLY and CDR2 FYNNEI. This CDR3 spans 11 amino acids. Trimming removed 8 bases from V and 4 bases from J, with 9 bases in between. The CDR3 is CASATGYEQYF. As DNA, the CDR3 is TGTGCCAGCGCGACCGGTTACGAGCAGTACTTC.

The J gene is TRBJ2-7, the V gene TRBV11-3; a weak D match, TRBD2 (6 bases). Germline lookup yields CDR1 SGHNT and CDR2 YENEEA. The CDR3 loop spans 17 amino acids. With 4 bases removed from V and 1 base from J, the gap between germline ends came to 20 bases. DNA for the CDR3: TGTGCCAGCAGCTCCCCGGGACGGGGAGGCAAATCCTACGAGCAGTACTTC. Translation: CASSSPGRGGKSYEQYF.

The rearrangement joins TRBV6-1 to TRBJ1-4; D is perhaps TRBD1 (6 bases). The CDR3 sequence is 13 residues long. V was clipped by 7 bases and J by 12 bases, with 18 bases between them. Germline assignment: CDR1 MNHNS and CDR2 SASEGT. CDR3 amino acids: CASTGDRGRELFF. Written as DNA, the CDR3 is TGTGCCAGCACGGGGGACCGGGGGCGTGAACTGTTTTTT.

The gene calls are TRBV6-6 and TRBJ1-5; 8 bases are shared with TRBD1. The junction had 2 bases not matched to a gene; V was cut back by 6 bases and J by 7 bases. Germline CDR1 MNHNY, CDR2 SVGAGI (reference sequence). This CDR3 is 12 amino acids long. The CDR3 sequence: CASRPGGQPQHF. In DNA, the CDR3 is TGTGCCAGCAGGCCAGGGGGCCAGCCCCAGCATTTT.

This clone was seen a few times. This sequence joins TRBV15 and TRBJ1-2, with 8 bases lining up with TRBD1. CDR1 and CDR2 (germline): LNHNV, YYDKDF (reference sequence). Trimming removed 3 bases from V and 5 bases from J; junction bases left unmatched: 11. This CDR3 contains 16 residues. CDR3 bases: TGTGCCACCAGCAGGAACATTGGACAGGGTCTTTATGGCTACACCTTC. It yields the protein CATSRNIGQGLYGYTF.

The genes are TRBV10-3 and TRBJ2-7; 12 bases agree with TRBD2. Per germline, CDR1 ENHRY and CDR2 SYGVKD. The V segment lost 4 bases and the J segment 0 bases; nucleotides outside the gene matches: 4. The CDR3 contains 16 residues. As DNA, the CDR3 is TGTGCCATCAGTGCGACGGGACTAGCGGGCTCCTACGAGCAGTACTTC. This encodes CAISATGLAGSYEQYF.

As DNA, the CDR3 is TGTGCCAGCAGGCAGTGGGGATCTAACTATGGCTACACCTTC. Translation: CASRQWGSNYGYTF. The chain employs TRBV28 and TRBJ1-2, with D unclear. This CDR3 is 14 amino acids long. V shed 6 bases and J shed 0 bases, with 11 bases lying between them. The V gene's germline CDR1 is MDHEN and CDR2 SYDVKM.

The CDR3 DNA follows: TGCAGCGTTGAAGACAGGGGGCACAGCTCTGGGGCCAACGTCCTGACTTTC. Protein sequence: CSVEDRGHSSGANVLTF. The V and J genes are TRBV29-1 and TRBJ2-6; 8 bases fit TRBD1. Per the germline V gene, CDR1 is SQVTM and CDR2 is ANQGSEA. CDR3 length: 17 residues. V trimming: 0 bases; J trimming: 0 bases; junction bases outside the gene matches: 4.

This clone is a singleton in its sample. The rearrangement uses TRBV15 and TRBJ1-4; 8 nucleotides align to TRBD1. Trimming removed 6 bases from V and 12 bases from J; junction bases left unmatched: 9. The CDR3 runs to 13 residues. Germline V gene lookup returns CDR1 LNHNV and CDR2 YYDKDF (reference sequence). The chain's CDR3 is CATSSKDREELFF. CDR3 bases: TGTGCCACCAGTAGCAAGGACAGGGAGGAACTGTTTTTT.

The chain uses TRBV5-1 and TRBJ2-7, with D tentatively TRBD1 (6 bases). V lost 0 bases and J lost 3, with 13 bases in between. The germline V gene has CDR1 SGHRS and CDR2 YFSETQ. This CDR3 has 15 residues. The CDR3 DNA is TGCGCCAGCAGCTTGGCCGGACAGAATAACTACGAGCAGTACTTC. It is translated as CASSLAGQNNYEQYF.